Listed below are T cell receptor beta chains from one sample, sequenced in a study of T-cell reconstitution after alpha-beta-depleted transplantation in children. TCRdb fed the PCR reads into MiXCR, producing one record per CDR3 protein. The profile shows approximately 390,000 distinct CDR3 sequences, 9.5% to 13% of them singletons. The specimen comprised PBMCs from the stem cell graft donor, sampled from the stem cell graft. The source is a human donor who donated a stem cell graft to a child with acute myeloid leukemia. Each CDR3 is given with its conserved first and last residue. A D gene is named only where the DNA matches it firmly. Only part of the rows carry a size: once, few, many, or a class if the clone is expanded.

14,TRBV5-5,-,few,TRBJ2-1,CASSDAYRSAEQFF,TGTGCCAGCAGCGACGCATACAGGTCCGCTGAGCAGTTCTTC
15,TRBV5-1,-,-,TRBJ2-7,CASSSGGTANYEQYF,TGCGCCAGCAGCTCGGGGGGCACGGCGAACTACGAGCAGTACTTC
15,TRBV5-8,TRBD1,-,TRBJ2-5,CASSLYTGQSETQYF,TGTGCCAGCAGCTTATATACGGGACAGTCAGAGACCCAGTACTTC
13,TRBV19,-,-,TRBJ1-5,CASSITINQPQHF,TGTGCCAGTAGTATCACAATAAATCAGCCCCAGCATTTT
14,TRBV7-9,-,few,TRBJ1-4,CASSGGTTNEKLFF,TGTGCCAGCAGCGGGGGTACAACTAATGAAAAACTGTTTTTT
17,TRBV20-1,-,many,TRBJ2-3,CSARVRLGVLGTDTQYF,TGCAGTGCTAGAGTTCGGTTAGGGGTTCTTGGCACAGATACGCAGTATTTT
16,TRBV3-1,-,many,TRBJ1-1,CASSQDGHISYTEAFF,TGTGCCAGCAGCCAAGATGGACATATTAGTTATACTGAAGCTTTCTTT
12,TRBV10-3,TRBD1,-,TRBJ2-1,CATYDRGNEQFF,TGTGCCACCTATGACAGGGGCAATGAGCAGTTCTTC
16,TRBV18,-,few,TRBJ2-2,CASSLLDRSNTGELFF,TGTGCCAGCTCACTATTAGACAGGTCGAACACCGGGGAGCTGTTTTTT
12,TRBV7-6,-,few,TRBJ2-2,CASSADRPELFF,TGTGCCAGCAGCGCGGACAGACCCGAGCTGTTTTTT
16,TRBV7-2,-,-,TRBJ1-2,CASSPNPGSKLYGYTF,TGTGCCAGCAGCCCCAACCCGGGTTCTAAACTCTATGGCTACACCTTC
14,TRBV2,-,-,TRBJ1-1,CASTVGMSDTEAFF,TGTGCCAGCACCGTGGGTATGTCGGACACTGAAGCTTTCTTT
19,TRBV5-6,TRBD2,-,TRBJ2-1,CASSLGGLAGGPLGNEQFF,TGTGCCAGCAGCTTGGGCGGACTAGCGGGAGGACCCCTAGGGAATGAGCAGTTCTTC
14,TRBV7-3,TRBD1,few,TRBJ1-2,CASSAGQGNYGYTF,TGTGCCAGCAGCGCCGGACAGGGGAACTATGGCTACACCTTC
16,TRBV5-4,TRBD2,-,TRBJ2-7,CASSSPRQGGSYEQYF,TGTGCCAGCAGCTCCCCTCGGCAGGGAGGGTCCTACGAGCAGTACTTC
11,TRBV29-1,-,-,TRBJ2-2,CSVLMSGELFF,TGCAGCGTACTCATGTCCGGGGAGCTGTTTTTT
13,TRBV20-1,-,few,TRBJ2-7,CSALKAGSYEQYF,TGCAGTGCTCTGAAGGCGGGGTCCTACGAGCAGTACTTC
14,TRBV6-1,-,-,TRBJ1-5,CASSLMTGNQPQHF,TGTGCCAGCAGCCTCATGACTGGGAATCAGCCCCAGCATTTT
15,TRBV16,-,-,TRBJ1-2,CASSPTGDGYYGYTF,TGTGCCAGCAGCCCCACGGGGGACGGCTACTATGGCTACACCTTC
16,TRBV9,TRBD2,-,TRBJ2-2,CASSSGASGGSGELFF,TGTGCCAGCAGCTCCGGGGCTAGCGGGGGAAGCGGGGAGCTGTTTTTT
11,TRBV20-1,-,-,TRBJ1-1,CSAIRGTEAFF,TGCAGTGCCATCAGGGGCACTGAAGCTTTCTTT
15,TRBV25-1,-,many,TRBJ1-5,CASSSGGGADQPQHF,TGTGCCAGCAGTTCCGGCGGGGGGGCCGATCAGCCCCAGCATTTT
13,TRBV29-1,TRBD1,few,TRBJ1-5,CSFQTGGGQPQHF,TGCAGCTTCCAAACAGGGGGCGGACAGCCCCAGCATTTT
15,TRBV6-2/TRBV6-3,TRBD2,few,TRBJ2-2,CASSLSGSNTGELFF,TGTGCCAGCAGCCTTAGCGGGAGTAACACCGGGGAGCTGTTTTTT
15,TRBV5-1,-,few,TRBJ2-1,CASSLSQARGDEQFF,TGCGCCAGCAGCTTGAGCCAGGCGAGGGGGGATGAGCAGTTCTTC
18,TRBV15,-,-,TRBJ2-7,CATSPTVGGHSGPYEQYF,TGTGCCACCAGTCCTACAGTAGGGGGACACAGCGGACCGTACGAGCAGTACTTC
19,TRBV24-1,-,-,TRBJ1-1,CATSDFPAQTRGYYTEAFF,TGTGCCACCAGTGATTTTCCAGCACAGACTCGGGGATATTACACTGAAGCTTTCTTT
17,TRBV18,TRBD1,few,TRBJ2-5,CASSPRGTGGRQETQYF,TGTGCCAGCTCACCGCGAGGGACAGGGGGCAGGCAAGAGACCCAGTACTTC
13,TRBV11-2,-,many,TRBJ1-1,CASSLSGEKEAFF,TGTGCCAGCAGCTTATCTGGGGAAAAGGAAGCTTTCTTT
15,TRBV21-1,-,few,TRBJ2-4,CASSKAPRDQNIQYF,TGTGCCAGCAGCAAAGCTCCCAGGGACCAAAACATTCAGTACTTC
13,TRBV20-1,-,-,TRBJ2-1,CSAVRVQDNEQFF,TGCAGTGCCGTTAGAGTTCAGGACAATGAGCAGTTCTTC
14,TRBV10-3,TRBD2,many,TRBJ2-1,CAISEPGGYNEQFF,TGTGCCATCAGTGAGCCGGGGGGATACAATGAGCAGTTCTTC
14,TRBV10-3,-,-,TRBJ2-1,CAISESTSYNEQFF,TGTGCCATCAGTGAGTCTACAAGTTACAATGAGCAGTTCTTC
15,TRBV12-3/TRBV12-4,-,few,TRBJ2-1,CASIGVGSSYNEQFF,TGTGCCAGCATCGGTGTGGGGAGCTCCTACAATGAGCAGTTCTTC
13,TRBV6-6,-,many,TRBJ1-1,CASTDRRNTEAFF,TGTGCCAGCACCGACAGGAGAAACACTGAAGCTTTCTTT
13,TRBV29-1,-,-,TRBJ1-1,CSVQEPNRVDAFF,TGCAGCGTTCAAGAGCCTAACAGGGTTGACGCTTTCTTT
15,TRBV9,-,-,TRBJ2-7,CASSVGGGMSYEQYF,TGTGCCAGCAGCGTAGGTGGAGGGATGTCCTACGAGCAGTACTTC
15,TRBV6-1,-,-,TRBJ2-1,CASSRNQRVYNEQFF,TGTGCCAGCAGTCGAAACCAACGGGTCTACAATGAGCAGTTCTTC
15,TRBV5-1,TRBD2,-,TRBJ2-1,CASSLTGLSLYEQFF,TGCGCCAGCAGCCTCACGGGACTAAGCCTTTATGAGCAGTTCTTC
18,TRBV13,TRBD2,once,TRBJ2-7,CASSLQTSGSSLGYEQYF,TGTGCCAGCAGCTTACAAACTAGCGGGAGTTCCCTAGGGTACGAGCAGTACTTC
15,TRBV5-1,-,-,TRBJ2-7,CASSLVQGDAYEQYF,TGCGCCAGCAGCTTGGTCCAGGGAGATGCCTACGAGCAGTACTTC
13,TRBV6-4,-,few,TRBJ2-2,CASSVSLTGELFF,TGTGCCAGCAGTGTTAGTCTCACCGGGGAGCTGTTTTTT
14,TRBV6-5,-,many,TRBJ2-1,CASSYSGANNEQFF,TGTGCCAGCAGTTATAGTGGCGCGAACAATGAGCAGTTCTTC
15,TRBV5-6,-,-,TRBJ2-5,CASSLAGRTGKTQYF,TGTGCCAGCAGCTTGGCCGGGAGGACAGGGAAGACCCAGTACTTC
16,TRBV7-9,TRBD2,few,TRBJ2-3,CASTTNPLAGADTQYF,TGTGCCAGCACTACAAACCCCCTAGCGGGAGCGGATACGCAGTATTTT
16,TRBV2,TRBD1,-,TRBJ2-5,CASSDLTGGYQETQYF,TGTGCCAGCAGTGACCTCACAGGGGGGTACCAAGAGACCCAGTACTTC
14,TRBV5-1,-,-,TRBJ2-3,CASSSRPGTDTQYF,TGCGCCAGCAGCTCCCGCCCGGGGACAGATACGCAGTATTTT
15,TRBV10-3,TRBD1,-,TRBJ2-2,CAIMGTGSNTGELFF,TGTGCCATCATGGGGACAGGGTCGAACACCGGGGAGCTGTTTTTT
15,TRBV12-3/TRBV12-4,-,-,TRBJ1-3,CASSPPGGSGNTIYF,TGTGCCAGCAGTCCCCCGGGAGGCTCTGGAAACACCATATATTTT
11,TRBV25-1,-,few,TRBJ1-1,CASSEEVEAFF,TGTGCCAGCAGTGAAGAGGTTGAAGCTTTCTTT
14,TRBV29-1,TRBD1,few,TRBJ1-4,CSVDGGGTNEKLFF,TGCAGCGTTGACGGAGGGGGCACTAATGAAAAACTGTTTTTT
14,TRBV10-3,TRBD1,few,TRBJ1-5,CAIRGQGTNQPQHF,TGTGCCATCAGGGGACAGGGAACCAATCAGCCCCAGCATTTT
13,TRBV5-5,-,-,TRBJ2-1,CASSLGVDSKQFF,TGTGCCAGCAGCTTGGGGGTTGACAGTAAGCAGTTCTTC
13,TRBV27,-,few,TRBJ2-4,CASSFYRPNIQYF,TGTGCCAGCAGTTTCTACAGGCCCAACATTCAGTACTTC
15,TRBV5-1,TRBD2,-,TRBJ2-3,CASSTSAGAGDTQYF,TGCGCCAGCAGCACATCAGCGGGGGCGGGAGATACGCAGTATTTT
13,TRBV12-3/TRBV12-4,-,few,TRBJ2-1,CASAPPGYNEQFF,TGTGCCAGCGCCCCGCCAGGGTACAATGAGCAGTTCTTC
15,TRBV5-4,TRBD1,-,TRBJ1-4,CASSPGDRSNEKLFF,TGTGCCAGCAGCCCGGGGGACAGGTCGAATGAAAAACTGTTTTTT